Here is one T cell receptor beta chain with its context. Sequenced by immunoSEQ multiplex PCR; TCRdb stores in-frame clones only, minus some. The sample lists some 53,000 clones, nearly 90% seen once, with around 5% in the top ten. This specimen comes from a study of blood T cell repertoires in COVID-19. As for the study in general: Specimens from acute and convalescent COVID-19 originated in the United States, Italy and Spain. PBMCs, B-cell-depleted T cells, or T cells were the source of the cDNA or gDNA that made up the material.

The CDR3 is 14 amino acids. Trimming cost V 6 bases and J 6 bases; bases outside gene matches: 7. Germline CDR1 and CDR2: MDHEN and SYDVKM. This clonotype was sampled from a man aged 55 to 70 with active COVID-19. Sample: peripheral blood. This chain joins TRBV28 and TRBJ1-1; 10 nucleotides agree with TRBD1. CDR3 sequence: CASRQTGGNPEAFF. For the CDR3, the DNA is TGTGCCAGCAGACAGACAGGGGGCAACCCTGAAGCTTTCTTT.